This T cell receptor (beta chain) emerged from a study of blood T cells in healthy people across ages. Ten or more counts support this clonotype. There are 17 residues in the CDR3. V lost 0 bases to trimming and J lost 6 bases; unmatched junction nucleotides: 11. CDR1 and CDR2 (germline): SGHRS, YFSETQ. PCR was performed a second time for roughly 7 to 11 cycles using a sample-barcoded 5' primer and a J-beta primer mix. From the 5' RACE reads, TCRdb called clonotypes with MiXCR, one entry per CDR3 protein. The sample consists of 700,000 or so distinct CDR3 sequences, around a fifth of them appearing once.

The rearrangement links TRBV5-1 to TRBJ2-3; 9 nucleotides line up with TRBD1. The receptor was derived from a man aged 65 to 85 in good health. Sequences were obtained from blood. CDR3 region: CASSLVGDRVLADTQYF. The CDR3 nucleotides are TGCGCCAGCAGCTTGGTGGGGGACAGGGTGTTGGCGGATACGCAGTATTTT.